A single sample is the source of the 22 T cell receptor beta chains below, sequenced in a study of T cell responses to AZD1222 COVID-19 vaccine. Sequencing was performed with immunoSEQ multiplex PCR; in TCRdb, only in-frame clones are kept and a portion is missing. The repertoire consists of 150,000 to 200,000 clones, with 80% to 95% occurring once and the leading ten covering around 1.3%. This sample comprised peripheral blood, obtained on day 0 of AZD1222 vaccination. These receptors all come from an adult in good health.

J is TRBJ2-7 and V is TRBV27; D ambiguous. The ends were cut back, 4 bases at V and 3 bases at J, with 10 bases in the middle. Per germline, CDR1 MNHEY and CDR2 SMNVEV (reference sequence). This CDR3 region has 13 residues. The CDR3 protein is CASSYGLYYEQYF. CDR3 in DNA: TGTGCCAGCAGTTATGGATTATACTACGAGCAGTACTTC.

The V gene is TRBV28, the J gene TRBJ2-2; the D is unclear. Germline V CDR1 and CDR2: MDHEN, SYDVKM. This CDR3 has 17 amino acids. V lost 6 bases, J lost 0 bases, and 17 bases lay in between. CDR3: CASSPSIGYANTGELFF. For the CDR3, the DNA is TGTGCCAGCAGCCCATCGATTGGGTACGCGAACACCGGGGAGCTGTTTTTT.

The sample holds one count of this clone. The J gene is TRBJ1-2, the V gene TRBV2, with D uncertain. V was cut by 5 bases and J by 8 bases, with 12 bases left in between. Germline CDR1 and CDR2: SNHLY and FYNNEI. This CDR3 has 12 amino acids. CDR3 bases: TGTGCCAGCAGTCAGGAGATGTGGGGCTACACCTTC. Translated, it gives CASSQEMWGYTF.

This rearrangement joins TRBV4-1 to TRBJ1-2; perhaps TRBD1 as D (5 bases). With 5 bases removed from V and 6 bases from J, the gap between germline ends came to 25 bases. Germline CDR1 is MGHRA and CDR2 is YSYEKL. The CDR3 sequence is 17 residues long. The CDR3 DNA reads TGCGCCAGCAGCAAGATGGGGGGGGGATCTGGCAGGGATGGCTACACCTTC. It translates to CASSKMGGGSGRDGYTF.

This chain uses TRBV16 with TRBJ2-3; D perhaps matches TRBD1 (6 bases). The V gene lost 4 bases and the J gene lost 2 bases, with 13 bases spanning the gap. CDR1 KGHSY and CDR2 FQNENV come from the germline V gene. This CDR3 region has 15 residues. The CDR3 DNA sequence: TGTGCCAGCAGCCTTCGACAGGACTTCACAGATACGCAGTATTTT. Translation gives CASSLRQDFTDTQYF.

V and J are TRBV6-5 and TRBJ2-1; TRBD2 agrees at 12 bases. V was pared by 6 bases and J by 5 bases, with 5 bases of the junction left unmatched. CDR1 is MNHEY and CDR2 is SVGAGI in the germline V gene. The CDR3 loop spans 15 amino acids. The CDR3 coding sequence is TGTGCCAGCAGCCAAACTAGCGGGGGGAACAATGAGCAGTTCTTC. Its protein is CASSQTSGGNNEQFF.

On this clone: Mismatch with germline at one junction end may stem from a read error. The chain joins TRBV12-5 to TRBJ1-2; 10 bases line up with TRBD1. The germline V gene has CDR1 LGHNT and CDR2 FRNRAP. The CDR3 extends over 13 amino acids. The CDR3 reads CASGLGQGNGYTF. CDR3 in DNA: TGTGCTAGTGGCTTGGGACAGGGGAATGGCTACACCTTC.

The chain joins TRBV5-4 to TRBJ2-3; D might be TRBD1 (5 bases). The CDR3 is 14 residues long. Germline V gene sequence: CDR1 SGHNT, CDR2 YYREEE (reference sequence). Trimming removed 4 bases from V and 5 bases from J, with 14 bases in between. The CDR3 is CASSQDSTGDTQYF. In DNA, the CDR3 is TGTGCCAGCAGCCAAGACAGTACAGGAGATACGCAGTATTTT.

The gene calls are TRBV30 and TRBJ1-5; 9 bases line up with TRBD1. The CDR3 is 19 residues long. CDR1 is GTSNPN and CDR2 is SVGIG in the germline V gene (reference sequence). Trimming took 2 bases from V and 0 from J; bases not matched to a gene: 14. The CDR3 DNA reads TGTGCCTGGAGTCTTCGCCGGGGACAGGGTATGCATAGCAATCAGCCCCAGCATTTT. This gives the protein CAWSLRRGQGMHSNQPQHF. Full variable domain (remainder filled in from reference TRBV30 and TRBJ1-5): SQTIHQWPATLVQPVGSPLSLECTVEGTSNPNLYWYRQAAGRGLQLLFYSVGIGQISSEVPQNLSASRPQDRQFILSSKKLLLSDSGFYLCAWSLRRGQGMHSNQPQHFGDGTRLSIL.

The rearrangement links TRBV28 to TRBJ2-7; D might be TRBD1 (5 bases). Trimming took off 6 bases at V and 1 base at J, with 10 bases between the two ends. The germline CDR1 and CDR2 sequences are MDHEN and SYDVKM. The CDR3 is 13 amino acids. CDR3: CASRVRGSYEQYF. As DNA, the CDR3 is TGTGCCAGCAGGGTAAGGGGTTCCTACGAGCAGTACTTC.

The V and J genes are TRBV28 and TRBJ1-6; perhaps TRBD1 as D (5 bases). There are 12 residues in the CDR3. Trimming took off 3 bases at V and 15 bases at J, with 12 bases between the two ends. Germline loops: CDR1 MDHEN, CDR2 SYDVKM. Written as DNA, the CDR3 is TGTGCCAGCAGTTTGACCAGGGAACACCTCCACTTT. It yields the protein CASSLTREHLHF.

V is TRBV2 and J is TRBJ2-1; 8 bases are shared with TRBD1. The junction had 4 bases not matched to a gene; V was cut back by 6 bases and J by 0 bases. This CDR3 has 15 amino acids. In germline, CDR1 is SNHLY, CDR2 FYNNEI. The CDR3 is CASRGDRGSYNEQFF. CDR3 in DNA: TGTGCCAGCAGGGGTGACAGGGGCTCCTACAATGAGCAGTTCTTC.

V usage is TRBV30 and J usage is TRBJ2-1; 10 bases map to TRBD2. Looked up from germline, CDR1 is GTSNPN and CDR2 is SVGIG (reference sequence). V was clipped by 0 bases and J by 4 bases; unmatched bases: 9. The CDR3 consists of 17 residues. The CDR3 nucleotides are TGTGCCTGGAGTGTAACCGTCCAGCGGGAGGGGTACAATGAGCAGTTCTTC. It translates to CAWSVTVQREGYNEQFF.

The V gene is TRBV9, the J gene TRBJ2-7; D is unresolved. Germline-derived CDR1 and CDR2 are SGDLS and YYNGEE. This CDR3 has 12 residues. The V gene lost 0 bases and the J gene lost 4 bases, with 5 bases spanning the gap. This CDR3 reads CASSVDGYEQYF. As DNA, the CDR3 is TGTGCCAGCAGCGTAGATGGGTACGAGCAGTACTTC.

The chain employs TRBV5-6 and TRBJ1-2, with D tentatively TRBD1 (5 bases). CDR1 and CDR2 (germline): SGHDT, YYEEEE. The CDR3 covers 14 residues. V shed 1 base and J shed 0 bases, with 7 bases lying between them. The CDR3 DNA follows: TGTGCCAGCAGCTTGCCGGGGGCTAACTATGGCTACACCTTC. Translation gives CASSLPGANYGYTF.

V usage is TRBV27 and J usage is TRBJ2-7; weak D call: TRBD2 (6 bases). This CDR3 has 14 amino acids. Trimming stripped 5 bases from V and 3 bases from J, with 14 bases between. Germline CDR1 is MNHEY and CDR2 is SMNVEV (reference sequence). CDR3 amino acids: CASSLATSHYEQYF. The DNA of the CDR3 is TGTGCCAGCAGTCTTGCGACTAGTCACTACGAGCAGTACTTC.

This rearrangement joins TRBV11-2 to TRBJ1-1; no definite D call. CDR1 is SGHAT and CDR2 is FQNNGV in the germline V gene. V was cut by 7 bases and J by 1 base, with 16 bases left in between. CDR3 length equals 15 residues. This chain's CDR3 is CASKVVAIPNTEAFF. Written as DNA, the CDR3 is TGTGCCAGCAAGGTAGTAGCGATACCGAACACTGAAGCTTTCTTT.

The gene calls are TRBV27 and TRBJ2-1, with D tentatively TRBD1 (5 bases). Germline CDR1 MNHEY, CDR2 SMNVEV (reference sequence). The CDR3 is made up of 13 amino acids. V was pared by 3 bases and J by 7 bases, with 10 bases between. In nucleotides, the CDR3 is TGTGCCAGCAGTTTCCAGGGTCCGAATGAGCAGTTCTTC. This sequence encodes CASSFQGPNEQFF.

The chain carries TRBV7-2 and TRBJ2-2, with D hard to call. CDR3 length: 16 amino acids. From germline, CDR1 is SGHTA and CDR2 FQGNSA. V was shortened by 5 bases and J by 1 base, with 14 bases between the two germline ends. The CDR3 here is CASSQAPLKNTGELFF. CDR3 coding DNA: TGTGCCAGCAGCCAGGCTCCCCTTAAGAACACCGGGGAGCTGTTTTTT.

This rearrangement joins TRBV7-3 to TRBJ1-6; D gene unclear. V was pared by 10 bases and J by 5 bases, with 15 bases between. Germline CDR1 reads SGHTA; CDR2 reads FQGTGA. This CDR3 spans 14 amino acids. Here the CDR3 reads CATSVGPNNSPLHF. CDR3 DNA: TGTGCCACCTCCGTTGGGCCAAATAATTCACCCCTCCACTTT.

V is TRBV12-3 or TRBV12-4 and J is TRBJ1-2, with D possibly TRBD1 on 5 matching bases. This CDR3 contains 11 residues. Trimming cost V 3 bases and J 6 bases, with 5 bases left between them. The CDR3 DNA is TGTGCCAGCAGTTTGGGGGATGGCTACACCTTC. This sequence encodes CASSLGDGYTF.

The chain recombines TRBV6-5 with TRBJ2-7; 11 bases match TRBD1. Germline CDR1 reads MNHEY; CDR2 reads SVGAGI. There are 15 residues in the CDR3. V lost 8 bases and J lost 6; bases outside the gene matches: 12. CDR3 nucleotide sequence: TGTGCCAGCCGGGGGACAGGGGGTGCCTCTGGCGAGCAGTACTTC. Translating it yields CASRGTGGASGEQYF.